This T cell receptor (beta chain) comes out of a study of blood T cell repertoires in COVID-19. At the level of the study: Donors in the United States, Italy and Spain gave samples during acute or convalescent COVID-19.

The protocol was immunoSEQ multiplex PCR, while the TCRdb copy is restricted to in-frame clones and leaves out a portion. The sample shows 69,000 or so clones, around 84% of them seen only once. This clone came up once. Germline loops: CDR1 SEHNR, CDR2 FQNEAQ (reference sequence). This CDR3 has 15 residues. The J segment lost 8 bases and the V segment lost 4 bases, leaving 7 bases of the junction unmatched. What was sequenced was peripheral blood. The chain carries TRBV7-9 and TRBJ2-1, with TRBD2 identical over 11 bases. This TCR derives from a woman older than 75 with acute or convalescent COVID-19. The CDR3 coding sequence is TGTGCCAGCAGCTCACAGGGACTAGCGGCTCATGAGCAGTTCTTC. Protein product: CASSSQGLAAHEQFF.